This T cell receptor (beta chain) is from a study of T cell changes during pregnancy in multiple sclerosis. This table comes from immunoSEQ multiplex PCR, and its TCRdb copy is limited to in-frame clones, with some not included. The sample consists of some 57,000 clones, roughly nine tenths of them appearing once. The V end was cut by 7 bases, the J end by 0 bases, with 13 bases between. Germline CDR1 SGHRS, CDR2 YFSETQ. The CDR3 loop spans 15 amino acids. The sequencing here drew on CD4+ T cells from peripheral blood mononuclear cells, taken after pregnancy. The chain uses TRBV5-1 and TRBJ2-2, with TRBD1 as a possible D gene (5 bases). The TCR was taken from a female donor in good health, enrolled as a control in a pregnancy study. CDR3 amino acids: CASGKGATNTGELFF. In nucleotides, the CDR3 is TGCGCCAGCGGTAAAGGGGCCACGAACACCGGGGAGCTGTTTTTT. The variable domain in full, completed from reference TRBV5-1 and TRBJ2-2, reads KAGVTQTPRYLIKTRGQQVTLSCSPISGHRSVSWYQQTPGQGLQFLFEYFSETQRNKGNFPGRFSGRQFSNSRSEMNVSTLELGDSALYLCASGKGATNTGELFFGEGSRLTVL.